The entry that follows covers one T cell receptor beta chain sequence. A library of TCRbeta sequences, prepared with unique molecular identifiers, was generated. MiXCR was run by TCRdb on the PCR reads, yielding one entry per CDR3 protein. Among 500,000 or so distinct CDR3 sequences, 30% to 35% were seen once, and the ten largest hold approximately 2.3%. This entry comes from a study of T-cell reconstitution after alpha-beta-depleted transplantation in children. The germline CDR1 and CDR2 sequences are SEHNR and FQNEAQ (reference sequence). This CDR3 has 13 amino acids. Between the trimmed V and J ends, which lost 3 bases and 3 bases, there was a span of 9 bases.

This sequence originates from a human donor who donated a stem cell graft to a child with aplastic anemia. Source: PBMCs from the stem cell graft donor, taken from the stem cell graft. This chain links TRBV7-9 with TRBJ2-7, with D hard to call. The CDR3 nucleotides read TGTGCCAGCAGCTTCAGTCCGGGCTACGAGCAGTACTTC. Amino acids: CASSFSPGYEQYF.